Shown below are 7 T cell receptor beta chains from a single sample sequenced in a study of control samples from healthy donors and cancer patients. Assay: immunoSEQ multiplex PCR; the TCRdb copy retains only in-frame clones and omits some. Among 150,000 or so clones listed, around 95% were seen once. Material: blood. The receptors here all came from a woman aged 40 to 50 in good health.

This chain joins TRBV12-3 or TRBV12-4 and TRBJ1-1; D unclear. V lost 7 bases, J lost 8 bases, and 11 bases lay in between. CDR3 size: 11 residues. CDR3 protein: CASTLRGEAFF. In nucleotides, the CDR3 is TGTGCCAGCACCCTACGTGGAGAAGCTTTCTTT.

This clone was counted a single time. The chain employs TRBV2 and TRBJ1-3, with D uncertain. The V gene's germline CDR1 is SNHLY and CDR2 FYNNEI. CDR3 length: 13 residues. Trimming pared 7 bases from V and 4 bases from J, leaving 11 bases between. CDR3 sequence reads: CASNPGYGNTIYF. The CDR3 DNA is TGTGCCAGCAATCCGGGGTACGGAAACACCATATATTTT.

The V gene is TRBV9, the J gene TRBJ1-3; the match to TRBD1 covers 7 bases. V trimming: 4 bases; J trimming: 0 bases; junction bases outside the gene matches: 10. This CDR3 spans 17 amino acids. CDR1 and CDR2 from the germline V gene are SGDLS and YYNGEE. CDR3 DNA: TGTGCCAGCAGCTCACATCTGACAGGGAACTCTGGAAACACCATATATTTT. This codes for CASSSHLTGNSGNTIYF.

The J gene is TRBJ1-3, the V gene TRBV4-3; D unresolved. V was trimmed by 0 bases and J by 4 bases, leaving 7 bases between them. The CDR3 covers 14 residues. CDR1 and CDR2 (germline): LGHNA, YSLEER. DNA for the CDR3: TGCGCCAGCAGCCAAGAGCCTGGGGGAAACACCATATATTTT. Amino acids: CASSQEPGGNTIYF.

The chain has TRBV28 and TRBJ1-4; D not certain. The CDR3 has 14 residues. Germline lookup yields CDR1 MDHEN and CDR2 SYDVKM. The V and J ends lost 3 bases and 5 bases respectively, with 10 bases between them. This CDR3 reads CASSFQARNEKLFF. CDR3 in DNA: TGTGCCAGCAGTTTCCAGGCACGGAATGAAAAACTGTTTTTT.

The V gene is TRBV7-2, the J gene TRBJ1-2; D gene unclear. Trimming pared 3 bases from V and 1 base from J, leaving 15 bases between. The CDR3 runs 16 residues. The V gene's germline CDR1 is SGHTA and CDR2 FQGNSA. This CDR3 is CASSLWSQAFNYGYTF. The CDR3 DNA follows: TGTGCCAGCAGCTTGTGGTCGCAGGCTTTTAACTATGGCTACACCTTC.

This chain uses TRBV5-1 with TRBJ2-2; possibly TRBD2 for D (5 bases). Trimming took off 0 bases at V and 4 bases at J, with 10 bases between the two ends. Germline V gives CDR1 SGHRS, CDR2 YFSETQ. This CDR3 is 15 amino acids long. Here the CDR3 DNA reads TGCGCCAGCAGCTTGGGGGGAGTTGGCACCGGGGAGCTGTTTTTT. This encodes CASSLGGVGTGELFF.